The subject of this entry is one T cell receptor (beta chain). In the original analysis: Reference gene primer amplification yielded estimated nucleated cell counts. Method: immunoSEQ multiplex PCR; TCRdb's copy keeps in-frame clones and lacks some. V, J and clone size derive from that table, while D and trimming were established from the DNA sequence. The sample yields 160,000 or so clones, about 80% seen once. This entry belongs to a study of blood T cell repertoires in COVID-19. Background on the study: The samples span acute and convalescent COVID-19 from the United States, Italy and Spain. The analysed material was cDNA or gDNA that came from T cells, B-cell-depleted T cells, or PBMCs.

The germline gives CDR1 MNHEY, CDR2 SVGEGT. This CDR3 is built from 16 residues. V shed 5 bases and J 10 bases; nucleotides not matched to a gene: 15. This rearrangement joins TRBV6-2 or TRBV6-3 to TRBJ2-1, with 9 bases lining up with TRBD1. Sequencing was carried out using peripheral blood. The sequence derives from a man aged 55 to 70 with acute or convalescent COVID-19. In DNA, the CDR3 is TGTGCCAGCAGTGCTGAGGGGGGACAGGGTGTTTGGGAGCAGTTCTTC. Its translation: CASSAEGGQGVWEQFF.